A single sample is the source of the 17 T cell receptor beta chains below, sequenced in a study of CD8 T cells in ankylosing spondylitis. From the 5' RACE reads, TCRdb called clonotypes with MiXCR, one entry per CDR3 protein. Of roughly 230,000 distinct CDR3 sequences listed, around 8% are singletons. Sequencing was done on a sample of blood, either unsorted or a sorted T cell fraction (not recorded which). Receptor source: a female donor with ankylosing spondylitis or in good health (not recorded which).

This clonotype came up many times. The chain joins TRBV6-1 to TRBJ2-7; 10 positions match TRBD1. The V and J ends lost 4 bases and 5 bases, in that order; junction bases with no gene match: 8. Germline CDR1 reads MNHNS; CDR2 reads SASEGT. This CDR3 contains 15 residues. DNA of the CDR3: TGTGCCAGCAGTGGAGGTGGGACAGGGGAAAACGAGCAGTACTTC. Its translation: CASSGGGTGENEQYF.

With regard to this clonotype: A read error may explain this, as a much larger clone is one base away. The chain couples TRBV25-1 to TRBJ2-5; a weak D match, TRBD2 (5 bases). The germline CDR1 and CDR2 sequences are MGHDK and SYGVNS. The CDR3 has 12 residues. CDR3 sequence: CVSSDGVETQYF. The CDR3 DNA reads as TGTGTCAGCAGTGACGGGGTTGAGACCCAGTACTTC.

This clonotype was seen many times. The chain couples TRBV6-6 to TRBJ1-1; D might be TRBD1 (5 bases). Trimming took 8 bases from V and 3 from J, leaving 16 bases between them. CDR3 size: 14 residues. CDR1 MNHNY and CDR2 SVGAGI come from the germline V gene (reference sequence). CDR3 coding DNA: TGTGCCAGCGGGACCATTAGACAGCACACTGAAGCTTTCTTT. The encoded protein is CASGTIRQHTEAFF.

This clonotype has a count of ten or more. The CDR3 region has the DNA TGTGCCAGCCCAAAGACAGGGGGTCGTACAGATACGCAGTATTTT. Translating gives CASPKTGGRTDTQYF. The chain couples TRBV28 to TRBJ2-3; 9 bases fit TRBD1. CDR1 MDHEN and CDR2 SYDVKM come from the germline V gene. V lost 8 bases and J lost 3; bases outside the gene matches: 9. This CDR3 has 15 amino acids.

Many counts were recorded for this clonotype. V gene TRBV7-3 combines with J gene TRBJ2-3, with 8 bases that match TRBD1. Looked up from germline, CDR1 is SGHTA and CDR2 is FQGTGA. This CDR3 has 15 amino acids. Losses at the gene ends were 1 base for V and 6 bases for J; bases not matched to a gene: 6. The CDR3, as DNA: TGTGCCAGCAGCTTAATGGGACAGGCCCAGGATACGCAGTATTTT. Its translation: CASSLMGQAQDTQYF.

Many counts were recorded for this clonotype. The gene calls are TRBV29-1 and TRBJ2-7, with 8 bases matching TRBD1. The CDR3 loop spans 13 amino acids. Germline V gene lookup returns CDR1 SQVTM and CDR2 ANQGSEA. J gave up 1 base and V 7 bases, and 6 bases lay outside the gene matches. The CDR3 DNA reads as TGCAGCGCCTTGACAGGGGCGTCCTACGAGCAGTACTTC. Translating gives CSALTGASYEQYF.

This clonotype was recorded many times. The CDR3 DNA follows: TGCGCCAGCAGCCCGACAGGGGCCTCCTACAATGAGCAGTTCTTC. Translated: CASSPTGASYNEQFF. The chain employs TRBV5-1 and TRBJ2-1, with 8 bases matching TRBD1. The germline gives CDR1 SGHRS, CDR2 YFSETQ. J lost 0 bases, V lost 4 bases, and 3 bases had no gene match. CDR3 size: 15 residues.

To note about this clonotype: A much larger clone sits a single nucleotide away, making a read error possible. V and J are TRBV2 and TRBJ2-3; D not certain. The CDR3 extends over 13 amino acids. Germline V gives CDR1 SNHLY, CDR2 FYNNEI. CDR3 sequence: CVSSDGFTDTQYF. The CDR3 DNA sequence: TGTGTCAGCAGTGACGGATTCACAGATACGCAGTATTTT.

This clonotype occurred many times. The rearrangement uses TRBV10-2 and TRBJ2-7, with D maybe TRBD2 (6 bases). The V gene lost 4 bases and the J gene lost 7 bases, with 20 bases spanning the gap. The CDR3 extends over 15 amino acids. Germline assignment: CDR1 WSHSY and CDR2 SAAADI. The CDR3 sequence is CASSVGGGIGREQYF. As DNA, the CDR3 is TGCGCCAGCAGTGTCGGTGGGGGGATTGGTCGTGAGCAGTACTTC.

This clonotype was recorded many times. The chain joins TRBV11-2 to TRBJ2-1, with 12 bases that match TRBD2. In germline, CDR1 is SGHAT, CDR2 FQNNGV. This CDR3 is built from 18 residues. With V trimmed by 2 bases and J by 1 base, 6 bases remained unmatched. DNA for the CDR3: TGTGCCAGCAGCTTAAGGACTAGCGGGATTACATCCTACAATGAGCAGTTCTTC. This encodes CASSLRTSGITSYNEQFF.

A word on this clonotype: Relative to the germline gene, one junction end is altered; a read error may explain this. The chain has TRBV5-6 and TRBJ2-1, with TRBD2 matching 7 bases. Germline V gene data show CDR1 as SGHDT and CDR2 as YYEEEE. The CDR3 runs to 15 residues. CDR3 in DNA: TGTGCCAGCAGCTTAGGGCTAGCGGATTACAATGGGCAGTTCTTC. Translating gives CASSLGLADYNGQFF.

The DNA for the CDR3 is TGTGCCAGCAGCTTAGCTCTCCGCGGGACAGATACGCAGTATTTT. This encodes CASSLALRGTDTQYF. This sequence joins TRBV7-8 and TRBJ2-3, with TRBD2 as a possible D gene (5 bases). V lost 0 bases and J lost 3, with 10 bases in between. CDR1 SGHVS and CDR2 FQNEAQ come from the germline V gene. The CDR3 totals 15 residues.

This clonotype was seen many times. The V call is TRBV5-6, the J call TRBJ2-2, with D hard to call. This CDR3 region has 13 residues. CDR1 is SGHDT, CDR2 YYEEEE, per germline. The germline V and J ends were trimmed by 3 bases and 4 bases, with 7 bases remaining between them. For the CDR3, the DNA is TGTGCCAGCAGCTCCGACACCACCGGGGAGCTGTTTTTT. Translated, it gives CASSSDTTGELFF.

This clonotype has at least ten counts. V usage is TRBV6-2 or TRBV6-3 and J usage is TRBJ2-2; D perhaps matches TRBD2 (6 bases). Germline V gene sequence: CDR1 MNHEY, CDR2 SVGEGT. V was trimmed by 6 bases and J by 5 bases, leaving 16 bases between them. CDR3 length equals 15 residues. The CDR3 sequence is CASRDSGQRTGELFF. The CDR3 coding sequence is TGTGCCAGCAGAGACAGCGGGCAGAGGACCGGGGAGCTGTTTTTT.

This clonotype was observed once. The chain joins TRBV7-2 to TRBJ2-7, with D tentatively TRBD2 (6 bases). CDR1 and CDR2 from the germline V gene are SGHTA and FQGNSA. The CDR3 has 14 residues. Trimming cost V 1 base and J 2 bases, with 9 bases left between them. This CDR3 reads CASSLVGRTYEQYF. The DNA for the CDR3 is TGTGCCAGCAGCTTAGTCGGGAGAACCTACGAGCAGTACTTC.

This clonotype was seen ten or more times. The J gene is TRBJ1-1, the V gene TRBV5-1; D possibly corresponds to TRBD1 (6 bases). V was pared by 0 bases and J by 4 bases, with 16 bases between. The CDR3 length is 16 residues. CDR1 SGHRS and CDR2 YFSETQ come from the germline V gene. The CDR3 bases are TGCGCCAGCAGCTTGGGCACAGGGTCAGGGATCACTGAAGCTTTCTTT. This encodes CASSLGTGSGITEAFF.

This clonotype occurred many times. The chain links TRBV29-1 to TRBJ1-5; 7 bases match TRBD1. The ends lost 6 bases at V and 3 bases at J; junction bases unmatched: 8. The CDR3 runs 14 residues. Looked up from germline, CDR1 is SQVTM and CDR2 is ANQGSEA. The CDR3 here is CSVAPGTDNQPQHF. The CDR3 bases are TGCAGCGTCGCACCCGGGACAGACAATCAGCCCCAGCATTTT. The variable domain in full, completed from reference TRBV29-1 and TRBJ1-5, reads SAVISQKPSRDICQRGTSLTIQCQVDSQVTMMFWYRQQPGQSLTLIATANQGSEATYESGFVIDKFPISRPNLTFSTLTVSNMSPEDSSIYLCSVAPGTDNQPQHFGDGTRLSIL.